These 9 T cell receptor beta chains share one sample of origin, sequenced in a study of T-cell memory formation after mild COVID-19. TCRdb ran MiXCR on the 5' RACE reads and lists one entry per CDR3 protein. The sample comprises 430,000 or so distinct CDR3 sequences, around 27% of which are singletons, and around 12% rests with the top ten. The sample consisted of PBMCs or a T cell subset sorted from them (not recorded which). These receptors originate from an adult woman who had mild COVID-19 (a few samples of this study predate the infection). Cell type and time point are not known.

This clonotype is a singleton in its sample. V gene TRBV14 combines with J gene TRBJ1-2; TRBD1 might be the D (6 bases). V lost 5 bases and J 4 bases, leaving 11 bases between the germline ends. Germline CDR1 reads SGHDN; CDR2 reads FVKESK. The CDR3 is 13 residues long. Here the CDR3 reads CASSSDSLYGYTF. The CDR3 DNA follows: TGTGCCAGCAGCTCGGACAGCCTCTATGGCTACACCTTC.

The rearrangement joins TRBV20-1 to TRBJ2-1; 14 bases map to TRBD2. Germline V gives CDR1 DFQATT, CDR2 SNEGSKA (reference sequence). The V segment lost 6 bases and the J segment 4 bases; nucleotides outside the gene matches: 2. The CDR3 is 14 residues long. The CDR3 DNA reads as TGCAGTGCGTGGACTAGCGGGAGGTACAATGAGCAGTTCTTC. Translation: CSAWTSGRYNEQFF.

The chain carries TRBV7-9 and TRBJ1-2; tentative D call: TRBD1 (5 bases). Germline values: CDR1 SEHNR, CDR2 FQNEAQ (reference sequence). CDR3 length: 14 residues. V was shortened by 7 bases and J by 8 bases, with 20 bases between the two germline ends. The DNA for the CDR3 is TGTGCCAGCACTGGGACGGATCTTACGTCGGGCTACACCTTC. Amino acid sequence: CASTGTDLTSGYTF.

The rearrangement joins TRBV7-3 to TRBJ2-3; TRBD2 might be the D (5 bases). The CDR3 sequence is 13 residues long. Trimming pared 2 bases from V and 9 bases from J, leaving 12 bases between. Germline V gives CDR1 SGHTA, CDR2 FQGTGA. The CDR3 DNA sequence: TGTGCCAGCAGCTTATTAGGACTTAGAACGCAGTATTTT. It yields the protein CASSLLGLRTQYF.

J is TRBJ2-3 and V is TRBV12-3 or TRBV12-4; the D gene is possibly TRBD1 (6 bases). CDR3 length: 11 residues. V dropped 7 bases and J dropped 4 bases, with 6 bases sitting between them. The CDR3, as DNA: TGTGCCAGCACAGGGGCAGATACGCAGTATTTT. It is translated as CASTGADTQYF.

The chain joins TRBV7-9 to TRBJ2-3; D is possibly TRBD1 (5 bases). CDR1 and CDR2 (germline): SEHNR, FQNEAQ (reference sequence). The CDR3 spans 15 residues. V dropped 4 bases and J dropped 1 base, with 12 bases sitting between them. Written as DNA, the CDR3 is TGTGCCAGCAGCTCCAGGGTACCGGGCACAGATACGCAGTATTTT. It codes for CASSSRVPGTDTQYF.

This clonotype occurred a few times. V is TRBV20-1 and J is TRBJ1-4, with a weak D call TRBD1 (5 bases). CDR1 is DFQATT and CDR2 is SNEGSKA in the germline V gene (reference sequence). Between the trimmed V and J ends, which lost 1 base and 8 bases, there was a span of 17 bases. The length of the CDR3 is 15 residues. Here the CDR3 reads CSARVPGTSDEKLFF. In DNA form, the CDR3 reads TGCAGTGCTAGAGTTCCCGGGACCTCGGACGAAAAACTGTTTTTT.

V usage is TRBV20-1 and J usage is TRBJ2-1, with 11 nucleotides matching TRBD2. The CDR3 has 15 residues. The ends lost 6 bases at V and 0 bases at J; junction bases unmatched: 4. Per the germline V gene, CDR1 is DFQATT and CDR2 is SNEGSKA (reference sequence). CDR3 sequence (DNA): TGCAGTGCCCTAGCGGGGGGACGCTCCTACAATGAGCAGTTCTTC. This gives the protein CSALAGGRSYNEQFF.

A few counts support this clonotype. The V call is TRBV6-4, the J call TRBJ2-7; no clear D gene. The V end was cut by 3 bases, the J end by 5 bases, with 8 bases between. The CDR3 extends over 12 amino acids. Germline assignment: CDR1 MRHNA and CDR2 SNTAGT. The CDR3 here is CASSELRHEQYF. CDR3 nucleotides: TGTGCCAGCAGTGAGCTGCGGCACGAGCAGTACTTC.